This T cell receptor beta chain was recovered during a study of blood T cells in healthy people across ages. This CDR3 contains 13 residues. The V end lost 7 bases, the J end lost 5 bases, and 14 bases lay between the germline ends. The germline CDR1 and CDR2 sequences are MNHNY and SVGAGI (reference sequence). Notes on the study in general: Per-million-T-cell TCR beta diversity fell roughly linearly with age. The study found more naive CD4+ cells and higher diversity in long-lived than aged donors. PBMCs left unsorted prevented a conclusive naive versus antigen-experienced comparison.

A second roughly 6 to 12 cycle PCR used barcoded and J-beta primers. Sequencing recovered at least 3 million CDR3-containing paired-end reads from each sample. In TCRdb, the 5' RACE reads were re-called with MiXCR into one record per CDR3 protein. This table holds 790,000 or so distinct CDR3 sequences, about 46% found once. Regarding this clonotype: Its antigen is unidentified.

The sample was blood. J is TRBJ1-1 and V is TRBV6-6, with D uncertain. The origin of this receptor is an elderly man in good health. The CDR3 loop is CASTRAETTEAFF. CDR3 sequence (DNA): TGTGCCAGCACACGGGCCGAAACTACTGAAGCTTTCTTT.